Presented here are 25 T cell receptor beta chains from one specimen sequenced in a study of blood T cells in healthy people across ages. The authors ran a second PCR of about 6 to 11 cycles using a sample-barcoded 5' primer and a J-beta primer mix. TCRdb independently ran MiXCR on the 5' RACE reads; one entry per CDR3 protein. The sample holds roughly 1.6 million distinct CDR3 sequences, almost 35% seen once. The sequenced sample was blood. These receptors were collected from a woman aged 25 to 39 in good health.

The V gene is TRBV4-1, the J gene TRBJ1-1; TRBD1 matches 7 bases. After removal of 0 bases from V and 3 bases from J, the junction contained 7 bases not matched to a gene. CDR3 length equals 16 residues. The germline V gene encodes CDR1 MGHRA and CDR2 YSYEKL. This CDR3 reads CASSQDSQGMDTEAFF. CDR3 coding DNA: TGCGCCAGCAGCCAAGACTCACAGGGGATGGACACTGAAGCTTTCTTT.

This CDR3 reads CASSQDEGDAPYEQYF. In DNA form, the CDR3 reads TGTGCCAGCAGCCAAGATGAGGGGGACGCTCCCTACGAGCAGTACTTC. The V call is TRBV4-2, the J call TRBJ2-7; a weak D match, TRBD1 (6 bases). CDR1 and CDR2 from the germline V gene are LGHNA and YNFKEQ. The V and J ends lost 0 bases and 2 bases respectively, with 14 bases between them. The CDR3 contains 16 residues.

This clonotype has a handful of counts. J is TRBJ2-7 and V is TRBV29-1; TRBD1 matches 8 bases. The J segment lost 2 bases and the V segment lost 6 bases, leaving 3 bases of the junction unmatched. In germline, CDR1 is SQVTM, CDR2 ANQGSEA. The CDR3 covers 12 residues. The CDR3 region is CSVCRGPYEQYF. CDR3 nucleotide sequence: TGCAGCGTGTGCAGGGGGCCCTACGAGCAGTACTTC.

This clonotype was counted a few times. The rearrangement uses TRBV5-1 and TRBJ2-3; no clear D gene. Trimming shortened V by 4 bases and J by 0 bases, and 12 bases separated the two germline ends. CDR3 length equals 15 residues. The germline V gene has CDR1 SGHRS and CDR2 YFSETQ. CDR3 residues: CASSHSVVSTDTQYF. The CDR3 region has the DNA TGCGCCAGCAGCCACTCAGTCGTTAGCACAGATACGCAGTATTTT.

The chain has TRBV7-2 and TRBJ1-5, with 7 bases that match TRBD1. Germline CDR1 is SGHTA and CDR2 is FQGNSA. The CDR3 spans 15 residues. V was clipped by 5 bases and J by 4 bases; unmatched bases: 8. CDR3: CASSPAGGPNQPQHF. As DNA, the CDR3 is TGTGCCAGCAGCCCGGCAGGGGGACCGAATCAGCCCCAGCATTTT.

CDR3 nucleotides: TGTGCCAGCAGTGAATGGGCAGGCCCATCCTACGAGCAGTACTTC. Its translation: CASSEWAGPSYEQYF. The chain recombines TRBV6-1 with TRBJ2-7; the D is unclear. Germline assignment: CDR1 MNHNS and CDR2 SASEGT. The CDR3 has 15 amino acids. The V gene lost 2 bases and the J gene lost 1 base, with 12 bases spanning the gap.

This clonotype was counted a few times. The chain is built from TRBV7-2 and TRBJ2-4, with 10 bases matching TRBD2. Germline V CDR1 and CDR2: SGHTA, FQGNSA. V was clipped by 3 bases and J by 0 bases; unmatched bases: 11. The CDR3 sequence is 19 residues long. The CDR3 DNA sequence: TGTGCCAGCAGCTTGGCTCTAGCGGGAGTGGTTCTAGCCAAAAACATTCAGTACTTC. Protein: CASSLALAGVVLAKNIQYF.

This chain uses TRBV7-3 with TRBJ1-2; 9 nucleotides align to TRBD1. The germline V gene has CDR1 SGHTA and CDR2 FQGTGA. The CDR3 runs to 14 residues. With V trimmed by 5 bases and J by 7 bases, 8 bases remained unmatched. CDR3 protein: CASSQQGAVGGYTF. The CDR3 DNA reads TGTGCCAGCAGCCAACAGGGGGCAGTCGGTGGCTACACCTTC.

V is TRBV19 and J is TRBJ2-4, with 13 bases lining up with TRBD2. The better agreement between TRBJ2-7 and the DNA end casts doubt on the J call. Germline V gene lookup returns CDR1 LNHDA and CDR2 SQIVND (reference sequence). The CDR3 has 14 residues. CDR3 DNA sequence: TGTGCCGGAGGCACGACTAGCGGGAGGTACGAGCAGTACTTC. It codes for CAGGTTSGRYEQYF.

The chain couples TRBV2 to TRBJ2-1; no reliable D call. Germline assignment: CDR1 SNHLY and CDR2 FYNNEI. CDR3 size: 13 residues. V was trimmed by 6 bases and J by 4 bases, leaving 10 bases between them. The CDR3 here is CASSPSQYNEQFF. CDR3 nucleotides: TGTGCCAGCAGCCCAAGCCAGTACAATGAGCAGTTCTTC.

The rearrangement uses TRBV7-9 and TRBJ1-1; D might be TRBD1 (5 bases). V was clipped by 0 bases and J by 4 bases, with 12 bases between them. Germline-derived CDR1 and CDR2 are SEHNR and FQNEAQ (reference sequence). The CDR3 has 15 residues. CDR3 sequence: CASSLAYRRSTEAFF. In DNA form, the CDR3 reads TGTGCCAGCAGCTTAGCGTACAGGCGAAGCACTGAAGCTTTCTTT.

This chain links TRBV10-3 with TRBJ1-2, with D possibly being TRBD1 (6 bases). V was shortened by 4 bases and J by 4 bases, with 7 bases between the two germline ends. Germline V CDR1 and CDR2: ENHRY, SYGVKD. The CDR3 is made up of 12 amino acids. CDR3 bases: TGTGCCATCAGTGCCAGGGGCTATGGCTACACCTTC. Translating it yields CAISARGYGYTF.

The chain couples TRBV6-2 or TRBV6-3 to TRBJ2-7; D tentatively fits TRBD1 or TRBD2 (5 bases each). The CDR3 is made up of 16 amino acids. The V gene lost 2 bases and the J gene lost 3 bases, with 17 bases spanning the gap. CDR1 and CDR2 from the germline V gene are MNHEY and SVGEGT. The CDR3 is CASSYGGINGVYEQYF. CDR3 coding DNA: TGTGCCAGCAGTTACGGGGGTATAAATGGGGTCTACGAGCAGTACTTC.

The chain uses TRBV27 and TRBJ2-4; D is undetermined. The CDR3 is made up of 15 amino acids. V lost 2 bases to trimming and J lost 6 bases, with 14 bases between them. The germline CDR1 and CDR2 sequences are MNHEY and SMNVEV (reference sequence). CDR3 nucleotide sequence: TGTGCCAGCAGTTTAATGGGAAAGGAATTAAACATTCAGTACTTC. Its translation: CASSLMGKELNIQYF.

This clonotype was detected a few times. The chain joins TRBV20-1 to TRBJ2-1; D perhaps matches TRBD2 (6 bases). CDR3 length: 15 residues. Trimming took 0 bases from V and 8 from J, leaving 17 bases between them. Looked up from germline, CDR1 is DFQATT and CDR2 is SNEGSKA (reference sequence). The CDR3 sequence: CSARDVPRGGDEQFF. For the CDR3, the DNA is TGCAGTGCTAGAGATGTACCAAGGGGCGGGGATGAGCAGTTCTTC.

The chain has TRBV9 and TRBJ2-5; no reliable D call. The CDR3 has 13 amino acids. V was clipped by 0 bases and J by 6 bases, with 9 bases between them. Per germline, CDR1 SGDLS and CDR2 YYNGEE. CDR3 DNA sequence: TGTGCCAGCAGCGTAGGACCCGAACAGACCCAGTACTTC. This codes for CASSVGPEQTQYF.

Only a few counts were recorded for this clonotype. The chain is built from TRBV10-3 and TRBJ1-1; tentative D call: TRBD1 (6 bases). The CDR3 runs 17 residues. With 6 bases removed from V and 1 base from J, the gap between germline ends came to 21 bases. In germline, CDR1 is ENHRY, CDR2 SYGVKD. CDR3 sequence reads: CAIRDARVGGRNTEAFF. The CDR3 DNA follows: TGTGCCATCAGGGACGCGCGTGTGGGGGGGCGGAACACTGAAGCTTTCTTT.

As concerns this clonotype: This may be a read error, as it is one base from a much larger clone. CDR3: CSAWAGQATDTQYF. The CDR3 DNA reads as TGCAGTGCTTGGGCTGGCCAGGCCACAGATACGCAGTATTTT. The chain uses TRBV20-1 and TRBJ2-3; D remains unclear. The germline gives CDR1 DFQATT, CDR2 SNEGSKA (reference sequence). V was cut by 5 bases and J by 2 bases, with 14 bases left in between. The CDR3 sequence is 14 residues long.

V and J are TRBV20-1 and TRBJ2-3, with 7 bases identical to TRBD1. The CDR3 contains 15 residues. CDR1 is DFQATT, CDR2 SNEGSKA, per germline (reference sequence). V was pared by 2 bases and J by 4 bases, with 9 bases of the junction left unmatched. The CDR3 protein is CSARRIGGTSDTQYF. DNA for the CDR3: TGCAGTGCTAGACGGATAGGGGGCACCTCAGATACGCAGTATTTT.

The rearrangement uses TRBV2 and TRBJ2-1; no firm D call. Trimming took 7 bases from V and 10 from J, leaving 2 bases between them. The CDR3 covers 8 residues. Germline V gives CDR1 SNHLY, CDR2 FYNNEI. This CDR3 reads CASTEQFF. As DNA, the CDR3 is TGTGCCAGCACCGAGCAGTTCTTC. Filled out from reference TRBV2 and TRBJ2-1, the complete variable domain reads EPEVTQTPSHQVTQMGQEVILRCVPISNHLYFYWYRQILGQKVEFLVSFYNNEISEKSEIFDDQFSVERPDGSNFTLKIRSTKLEDSAMYFCASTEQFFGPGTRLTVL.

This clonotype was seen more than once but under ten times. The chain has TRBV7-9 and TRBJ2-3; D not certain. The CDR3 runs 15 residues. V gave up 4 bases and J gave up 5 bases, with 16 bases separating them. Per the germline V gene, CDR1 is SEHNR and CDR2 is FQNEAQ (reference sequence). CDR3 DNA sequence: TGTGCCAGCAGCTATACCGAATGGGCTAGAGATACGCAGTATTTT. Translated: CASSYTEWARDTQYF.

The chain employs TRBV30 and TRBJ2-1, with TRBD1 identical over 10 bases. This CDR3 comprises 14 residues. In germline, CDR1 is GTSNPN, CDR2 SVGIG (reference sequence). Trimming at V came to 5 bases and at J to 9 bases, leaving 10 bases not matched to a gene. CDR3 protein: CAWFDRGRNSEQFF. In DNA form, the CDR3 reads TGTGCCTGGTTTGACAGGGGGCGAAACAGTGAGCAGTTCTTC.

J is TRBJ2-1 and V is TRBV12-3 or TRBV12-4; D uncertain. The CDR3 consists of 11 residues. Trimming stripped 5 bases from V and 9 bases from J, with 8 bases between. The CDR3 region is CASSGRAEQFF. As DNA, the CDR3 is TGTGCCAGCAGTGGACGCGCTGAGCAGTTCTTC.

This chain links TRBV4-2 with TRBJ2-7; D may be TRBD1 (6 bases). The V gene lost 0 bases and the J gene lost 10 bases, with 19 bases spanning the gap. In germline, CDR1 is LGHNA, CDR2 YNFKEQ. The CDR3 loop spans 15 amino acids. The CDR3 spells CASSQEDSPQEIQYF. The CDR3 DNA follows: TGTGCCAGCAGCCAAGAGGACAGCCCCCAAGAGATCCAGTACTTC.

The V call is TRBV5-1, the J call TRBJ2-1, with D possibly matching TRBD1 (6 bases). Trimming removed 7 bases from V and 4 bases from J, with 18 bases in between. Germline-derived CDR1 and CDR2 are SGHRS and YFSETQ. This CDR3 contains 15 residues. CDR3: CASVADSLDYNEQFF. In DNA, the CDR3 is TGCGCCAGCGTTGCGGACAGTTTAGATTACAATGAGCAGTTCTTC.